Following are 9 T cell receptor beta chains from one sample sequenced in a study of blood T cell repertoires in COVID-19. Produced via immunoSEQ multiplex PCR; TCRdb's table is partial and in-frame only. The sample yields 400,000 to 550,000 clones, around 89% seen once. The sample consisted of peripheral blood. All receptors derive from a woman in her twenties or thirties with acute or convalescent COVID-19.

The V and J genes are TRBV3-1 (or the pseudogene TRBV3-2) and TRBJ2-5; 10 bases fit TRBD1. V lost 3 bases to trimming and J lost 4 bases; unmatched junction nucleotides: 11. The length of the CDR3 is 17 residues. Germline lookup yields CDR1 LGHDT and CDR2 YNNKEL (reference sequence). The CDR3: CASSHEPGTGDGETQYF. CDR3 DNA: TGTGCCAGCAGCCATGAACCCGGGACAGGGGACGGAGAGACCCAGTACTTC.

The chain employs TRBV5-1 and TRBJ2-1; 9 nucleotides agree with TRBD1. This CDR3 has 13 residues. Losses at the gene ends were 4 bases for V and 6 bases for J; bases not matched to a gene: 2. Germline CDR1 reads SGHRS; CDR2 reads YFSETQ. CDR3 coding DNA: TGCGCCAGCAGCGGACAGGGGATCAATGAGCAGTTCTTC. It codes for CASSGQGINEQFF.

This clone was detected only a few times. This rearrangement joins TRBV6-2 or TRBV6-3 to TRBJ2-4, with D maybe TRBD2 (5 bases). Trimming pared 0 bases from V and 4 bases from J, leaving 13 bases between. Germline CDR1 is MNHEY and CDR2 is SVGEGT. This CDR3 comprises 16 residues. CDR3 sequence reads: CASSYSFGVVKNIQYF. CDR3 in DNA: TGTGCCAGCAGTTACTCATTCGGGGTAGTAAAAAACATTCAGTACTTC.

The chain has TRBV7-3 and TRBJ2-5; D gene ambiguous. From germline, CDR1 is SGHTA and CDR2 FQGTGA. CDR3 size: 15 residues. The ends were cut back, 0 bases at V and 5 bases at J, with 13 bases in the middle. The CDR3 here is CASSLTATFGETQYF. The CDR3 DNA is TGTGCCAGCAGCTTAACGGCCACCTTCGGGGAGACCCAGTACTTC.

This clone was counted a single time. The chain links TRBV29-1 to TRBJ2-2; D call uncertain. Trimming removed 4 bases at V and 5 bases at J, with 8 bases between. Germline loops: CDR1 SQVTM, CDR2 ANQGSEA. CDR3 length: 12 residues. The CDR3 protein is CSVVLRTGELFF. The CDR3 region has the DNA TGCAGCGTTGTACTACGGACCGGGGAGCTGTTTTTT.

V and J are TRBV5-1 and TRBJ1-1; TRBD1 is a possible D gene (5 bases). V lost 0 bases to trimming and J lost 1 base, with 13 bases between them. The CDR3 is made up of 16 amino acids. Per germline, CDR1 SGHRS and CDR2 YFSETQ. Written as DNA, the CDR3 is TGCGCCAGCAGCTTGGAAGGAACAGGTTGGAACACTGAAGCTTTCTTT. Translated: CASSLEGTGWNTEAFF.

The V gene is TRBV11-2, the J gene TRBJ2-2; 7 bases are shared with TRBD1. The V gene end was trimmed by 5 bases and the J gene end by 4 bases; junction bases not matched to a gene: 16. Per the germline V gene, CDR1 is SGHAT and CDR2 is FQNNGV. CDR3 length: 18 residues. CDR3 sequence: CASSLRKTPGTATGELFF. The CDR3 DNA reads TGTGCCAGCAGCCTGCGCAAAACACCCGGGACAGCCACCGGGGAGCTGTTTTTT. Together with reference TRBV11-2 and TRBJ2-2, the CDR3 gives the full variable domain: EAGVAQSPRYKIIEKRQSVAFWCNPISGHATLYWYQQILGQGPKLLIQFQNNGVVDDSQLPKDRFSAERLKGVDSTLKIQPAKLEDSAVYLCASSLRKTPGTATGELFFGEGSRLTVL.

This rearrangement joins TRBV21-1 to TRBJ2-7; the table's D call of TRBD1 was not tested on the DNA. TRBV21-1 represents a pseudogene. The CDR3 extends over 17 amino acids. CDR3 sequence (DNA): TGTGCCAGCAGCAAAGCGCACCCGGGGACAGCATTCTACGAGCAGTACTTC. Amino acids: CASSKAHPGTAFYEQYF.

This sequence joins TRBV2 and TRBJ2-5; D unresolved. Trimming pared 7 bases from V and 0 bases from J, leaving 15 bases between. CDR1 and CDR2 (germline): SNHLY, FYNNEI. The CDR3 consists of 15 residues. The chain's CDR3 is CASTRDNTYQETQYF. DNA of the CDR3: TGTGCCAGCACTCGAGACAACACGTACCAAGAGACCCAGTACTTC. Variable domain in full (rest from reference TRBV2 and TRBJ2-5): EPEVTQTPSHQVTQMGQEVILRCVPISNHLYFYWYRQILGQKVEFLVSFYNNEISEKSEIFDDQFSVERPDGSNFTLKIRSTKLEDSAMYFCASTRDNTYQETQYFGPGTRLLVL.